What follows is one TCR beta chain and its context. The same CDR3 is also encoded by other DNA sequences in this sample. The CDR3 runs 13 residues. Germline CDR1 reads LNHDA; CDR2 reads SQIVND (reference sequence). V was pared by 1 base and J by 5 bases, with 5 bases between. Authors' processing steps: Amplifying reference gene primers gave estimates of nucleated cell counts. Assay: immunoSEQ multiplex PCR; the TCRdb copy retains only in-frame clones and omits some. V, J and clone size are those of that table, while D and trimming were read from the DNA. Here the sample spans a few hundred thousand clones, 85% to 90% being singletons. This record belongs to a study of blood T cell repertoires in COVID-19. For the study at large: Samples taken during acute and convalescent COVID-19 were collected in the United States, Italy and Spain.

Patients at the Seattle site were enrolled during active infection and followed longitudinally. The sample was peripheral blood. The chain couples TRBV19 to TRBJ2-2; D uncertain. This clonotype originated in a woman aged 50 to 65 with COVID-19, enrolled during active disease. The CDR3: CASSIGGTGELFF. In DNA, the CDR3 is TGTGCCAGTAGTATAGGAGGAACCGGGGAGCTGTTTTTT.